These 9 T cell receptor beta chains were sequenced from one sample in a study of control samples from healthy donors and cancer patients. Sequencing used immunoSEQ multiplex PCR; TCRdb keeps in-frame clones, though not all of them. The repertoire holds under 450,000 clones, with more than 80% as singletons. The specimen was PBMCs. These receptors all come from a man in his forties with head and neck cancer.

J is TRBJ2-2 and V is TRBV19, with TRBD1 identical over 7 bases. The CDR3 runs 15 residues. Trimming removed 0 bases from V and 6 bases from J; junction bases left unmatched: 4. CDR1 and CDR2 from the germline V gene are LNHDA and SQIVND (reference sequence). CDR3 bases: TGTGCCAGTAGTATAGAAACAGGGGTTGCCGGGGAGCTGTTTTTT. It translates to CASSIETGVAGELFF.

V is TRBV7-9 and J is TRBJ2-7, with a tentative D call TRBD2 (5 bases). Germline CDR1 SEHNR, CDR2 FQNEAQ (reference sequence). The length of the CDR3 is 15 residues. V dropped 5 bases and J dropped 2 bases, with 16 bases sitting between them. CDR3 sequence (DNA): TGTGCCAGCAGCCCAATAGGGCGGGCCACCTACGAGCAGTACTTC. Translating gives CASSPIGRATYEQYF.

The chain employs TRBV28 and TRBJ1-5; D is ambiguous. This CDR3 comprises 12 residues. Trimming took 6 bases from V and 7 from J, leaving 10 bases between them. Per germline, CDR1 MDHEN and CDR2 SYDVKM. CDR3 coding DNA: TGTGCCAGCAGGCTCGGATGGCAGCCCCAGCATTTT. Amino acid sequence: CASRLGWQPQHF. Complete variable domain (other parts from reference TRBV28 and TRBJ1-5): DVKVTQSSRYLVKRTGEKVFLECVQDMDHENMFWYRQDPGLGLRLIYFSYDVKMKEKGDIPEGYSVSREKKERFSLILESASTNQTSMYLCASRLGWQPQHFGDGTRLSIL.

The rearrangement links TRBV7-3 to TRBJ2-7; 9 bases are shared with TRBD2. The V segment lost 2 bases and the J segment 3 bases; nucleotides outside the gene matches: 2. Germline V gene lookup returns CDR1 SGHTA and CDR2 FQGTGA. There are 14 residues in the CDR3. The CDR3 loop is CASSLYSGSYEQYF. As DNA, the CDR3 is TGTGCCAGCAGCTTATATAGCGGGAGCTACGAGCAGTACTTC.

The chain employs TRBV5-6 and TRBJ1-6; perhaps TRBD1 as D (5 bases). This CDR3 spans 14 amino acids. Germline CDR1 SGHDT, CDR2 YYEEEE. The V end was cut by 9 bases, the J end by 5 bases, with 15 bases between. The CDR3 region has the DNA TGTGCCACCTCGGGACCTACCAATAATTCACCCCTCCACTTT. Amino acid sequence: CATSGPTNNSPLHF.

The chain links TRBV19 to TRBJ2-5, with TRBD1 as a possible D gene (5 bases). V lost 4 bases and J 2 bases, leaving 23 bases between the germline ends. The V gene's germline CDR1 is LNHDA and CDR2 SQIVND (reference sequence). This CDR3 is 18 amino acids long. The CDR3 bases are TGTGCCAGTAGTAGGGGTCGAGACAGATCCTACCTTCAAGAGACCCAGTACTTC. Amino acid sequence: CASSRGRDRSYLQETQYF.

The V gene is TRBV3-1 (or the pseudogene TRBV3-2), the J gene TRBJ2-5, with 11 bases matching TRBD2. The trim removed 0 bases at V and 4 bases at J, leaving 4 bases unmatched. Germline CDR1 reads LGHDT; CDR2 reads YNNKEL (reference sequence). This CDR3 contains 16 residues. The CDR3 region is CASSQEASGRRETQYF. The CDR3 DNA sequence: TGTGCCAGCAGCCAAGAGGCTAGCGGGAGGCGAGAGACCCAGTACTTC.

V and J are TRBV5-6 and TRBJ1-1, with no clear D. V lost 0 bases and J lost 5, with 11 bases in between. There are 14 residues in the CDR3. The germline V gene encodes CDR1 SGHDT and CDR2 YYEEEE. In DNA, the CDR3 is TGTGCCAGCAGCTTGGGTGGGGTTGGAACTGAAGCTTTCTTT. This gives the protein CASSLGGVGTEAFF.

V usage is TRBV6-4 and J usage is TRBJ2-1; D unclear. This CDR3 contains 15 residues. Trimming pared 1 base from V and 5 bases from J, leaving 12 bases between. Germline V gene data show CDR1 as MRHNA and CDR2 as SNTAGT. The CDR3 DNA follows: TGTGCCAGCAGTGACTTCCCCGGGTACCACAATGAGCAGTTCTTC. Translated, it gives CASSDFPGYHNEQFF.